Sequencing of this T cell receptor (beta chain) was carried out in a study of monozygotic twins with inflammatory bowel disease. Each UMI, carrying a 6-nucleotide sample barcode, came from template switching. TCRdb derives one entry per CDR3 protein from the 5' RACE reads, leaving out DNA. The sample features under 150,000 distinct CDR3 sequences, with roughly 2.5% in its top ten. Germline V gives CDR1 ENHRY, CDR2 SYGVKD. This CDR3 is built from 15 residues. The chain employs TRBV10-3 and TRBJ1-1; lacking DNA, the TRBD1 call made by TCRdb goes unchecked. The receptor was derived from a human donor with ulcerative colitis or Crohn's disease, or a healthy co-twin of an affected twin (not recorded which). The sequenced material came from blood. The CDR3 here is CATRDRGHVNTEAFF.